This T cell receptor beta chain was recorded in a study of T cells expressing NK-cell markers. Study information: Eight donors were sequenced, of whom seven were HCMV-seropositive, while the remaining one was HCMV-seronegative.

CDR3 length: 18 residues. Per the germline V gene, CDR1 is KGHSH and CDR2 is LQKENI. With regard to this clonotype: Its specificity is unknown.

For TCR beta, cDNA was produced by 5'RACE template switching with UMIs. TCRdb reprocessed the 5' RACE reads; each CDR3 protein has one entry and no DNA is given. The listing records 200,000 to 300,000 distinct CDR3 sequences. Findings and limits, study-wide: The leading position in the CD3+CD56-NKG2C+ fraction of several donors also went to these clonotypes. In a handful of donors, dominant CD3+CD56+NKG2C+ clones formed about 1.0-7.0% of CD8+ cells.

The origin of this receptor is a woman between 18 and 69 years old in good health. The V gene is TRBV18, the J gene TRBJ2-1. Sequenced: blood T cells: a sorted CD56 or NKG2C T cell subset, CD4+ or CD8+ T cells, or bulk PBMC T cells (not recorded which). The CDR3: CASSPTLIQSSSYNEQFF.